The T cell receptor (beta chain) described here comes from a study of Tregs in tolerant kidney transplant recipients. Broader study findings: Biological reproducibility was not directly addressed, but technical replication error appeared minimal.

The CDR3 runs to 13 residues. Trimming pared 0 bases from V and 2 bases from J, leaving 4 bases between. From germline, CDR1 is SGDLS and CDR2 YYNGEE. Worth noting for this clone: Its matching antigen is unknown.

Generated by immunoSEQ multiplex PCR, the TCRdb table keeps only in-frame clones and is missing some. The sample has roughly 250,000 clones; roughly four fifths are singletons. The specimen sequenced was CD4+ T cells from blood. The origin of this receptor is a human donor in good health. The rearrangement joins TRBV9 to TRBJ2-3; no clear D gene. The CDR3 DNA reads as TGTGCCAGCAGCGTAGCCGACACAGATACGCAGTATTTT. It specifies CASSVADTDTQYF.